The 10 T cell receptor beta chains below come from one sample, sequenced in a study of cytomegalovirus exposure and HLA in healthy donors. In the PCR, 60 Vbeta and 13 Jbeta primers were used. Sequencing was performed with immunoSEQ multiplex PCR; in TCRdb, only in-frame clones are kept and a portion is missing. The sample holds 150,000 to 200,000 clones, around 74% seen once. Material: PBMCs. The receptors stem from a female donor in good health and CMV-seronegative.

J is TRBJ2-7 and V is TRBV9; 11 bases are shared with TRBD2. Germline CDR1 and CDR2: SGDLS and YYNGEE. This CDR3 region has 15 residues. Trimming at V came to 3 bases and at J to 0 bases, leaving 2 bases not matched to a gene. CDR3 residues: CASSGLAGISYEQYF. The CDR3 region has the DNA TGTGCCAGCAGCGGACTAGCGGGAATCTCCTACGAGCAGTACTTC.

The chain joins TRBV9 to TRBJ2-2, with D maybe TRBD2 (5 bases). This CDR3 is built from 16 residues. V lost 2 bases to trimming and J lost 1 base, with 12 bases between them. Germline lookup yields CDR1 SGDLS and CDR2 YYNGEE. The CDR3 sequence: CASSVAPAENTGELFF. In nucleotides, the CDR3 is TGTGCCAGCAGCGTTGCTCCAGCGGAGAACACCGGGGAGCTGTTTTTT.

This sequence joins TRBV5-1 and TRBJ1-2, with no clear D. Germline V gene lookup returns CDR1 SGHRS and CDR2 YFSETQ. The CDR3 sequence is 14 residues long. Trimming shortened V by 0 bases and J by 3 bases, and 9 bases separated the two germline ends. CDR3 sequence (DNA): TGCGCCAGCAGCTTGGATGGCGGCCACTATGGCTACACCTTC. Translation gives CASSLDGGHYGYTF. The variable domain in full, completed from reference TRBV5-1 and TRBJ1-2, reads KAGVTQTPRYLIKTRGQQVTLSCSPISGHRSVSWYQQTPGQGLQFLFEYFSETQRNKGNFPGRFSGRQFSNSRSEMNVSTLELGDSALYLCASSLDGGHYGYTFGSGTRLTVV.

The V gene is TRBV19, the J gene TRBJ2-7, with D possibly TRBD2 on 6 matching bases. CDR1 is LNHDA, CDR2 SQIVND, per germline (reference sequence). There are 14 residues in the CDR3. Trimming removed 3 bases at V and 0 bases at J, with 9 bases between. The CDR3 bases are TGTGCCAGTAGTATTGCGGGGCCCTCCTACGAGCAGTACTTC. Translation: CASSIAGPSYEQYF.

This clone has only a few counts. The V gene is TRBV28, the J gene TRBJ2-3; D perhaps matches TRBD2 (5 bases). This CDR3 has 12 residues. The germline CDR1 and CDR2 sequences are MDHEN and SYDVKM. The V gene lost 8 bases and the J gene lost 3 bases, with 9 bases spanning the gap. The CDR3 sequence is CASGLGTDTQYF. The CDR3 DNA reads TGTGCCAGCGGACTGGGGACAGATACGCAGTATTTT.

This chain links TRBV5-1 with TRBJ2-3; 9 bases match TRBD2. Per the germline V gene, CDR1 is SGHRS and CDR2 is YFSETQ. The CDR3 totals 16 residues. Trimming removed 0 bases from V and 5 bases from J; junction bases left unmatched: 7. The CDR3 sequence: CASSLVAGGRGDTQYF. Written as DNA, the CDR3 is TGCGCCAGCAGCTTGGTGGCGGGAGGGCGGGGAGATACGCAGTATTTT.

The chain links TRBV9 to TRBJ2-1; D possibly corresponds to TRBD2 (6 bases). This CDR3 is built from 14 residues. V lost 7 bases, J lost 6 bases, and 17 bases lay in between. Germline V gene data show CDR1 as SGDLS and CDR2 as YYNGEE. The chain's CDR3 is CASSTPTSSNEQFF. As DNA, the CDR3 is TGTGCCAGCTCGACACCGACTAGTTCCAATGAGCAGTTCTTC.

The CDR3 DNA sequence: TGTGCCAGCAGGGCTAGCGGGAACTACGAGCAGTACTTC. Translated: CASRASGNYEQYF. This chain connects TRBV27 to TRBJ2-5, with 9 bases fitting TRBD2. The J call may be incorrect, as the DNA end agrees better with TRBJ2-7. The CDR3 spans 13 residues. CDR1 MNHEY and CDR2 SMNVEV come from the germline V gene (reference sequence).

The chain uses TRBV14 and TRBJ2-5; 8 bases agree with TRBD2. The trim removed 1 base at V and 6 bases at J, leaving 4 bases unmatched. Germline loops: CDR1 SGHDN, CDR2 FVKESK. CDR3 length: 14 amino acids. The CDR3 bases are TGTGCCAGCAGCCAAGCGGGAGGGCCGAAGACCCAGTACTTC. This gives the protein CASSQAGGPKTQYF.

The V gene is TRBV5-8, the J gene TRBJ1-2, with D hard to call. In germline, CDR1 is SGHTS, CDR2 YDEGEE. CDR3 length: 14 residues. V was shortened by 4 bases and J by 4 bases, with 14 bases between the two germline ends. The CDR3 sequence is CASSQDSPRYGYTF. In nucleotides, the CDR3 is TGTGCCAGCAGCCAGGATTCGCCCCGCTATGGCTACACCTTC.